The sequence of this T cell receptor beta chain was determined in a study of blood T cell repertoires in COVID-19. CDR1 is SQVTM, CDR2 ANQGSEA, per germline. V shed 5 bases and J 3 bases; nucleotides not matched to a gene: 3. This CDR3 region has 13 residues. Original processing methods: Amplification with reference gene primers provided the estimates of nucleated cell counts. Using immunoSEQ multiplex PCR, the repertoire was profiled, and TCRdb retains in-frame clones only, with some absent. For V, J and clone size, that table is used; D and trimming come from the DNA. Among about 160,000 clones listed, over 80% were seen once.

This TCR came from a woman aged 50 to 60 with acute or convalescent COVID-19. The rearrangement joins TRBV29-1 to TRBJ1-5; TRBD1 agrees at 8 bases. The specimen sequenced was peripheral blood. For the CDR3, the DNA is TGCAGCGTTAGGACAGGGACCAATCAGCCCCAGCATTTT. Residues: CSVRTGTNQPQHF.